This TCR beta chain came from a study of OX40 agonist ivuxolimab in advanced cancers. Germline V lookup: CDR1 LNHDA, CDR2 SQIVND (reference sequence). The CDR3 contains 16 residues. Only in-frame clones appear in the TCRdb table, and some are missing; sequencing was by immunoSEQ multiplex PCR. Counted here are tens of thousands of clones, almost 90% occurring once; the ten biggest clones make up 3% to 4.5%. Findings of the study overall: Relative to CD4+ cells, CD8+ T cells on average had more expanded clones.

This clone was seen only a few times. Its antigen is as yet unknown. Germline is not matched at one junction end, which may reflect a read error. This specimen consisted of CD4+ or CD8+ T cells sorted from blood, obtained in a trial of the OX40 agonist ivuxolimab. The sequence came from an adult with an advanced solid tumor such as melanoma, head and neck, liver or kidney cancer. The genes are TRBV19 and TRBJ2-3; 9 bases agree with TRBD2. As DNA, the CDR3 is TGCTTTTACCTGCGGGGGGGCGAAATCAACACAGATACGCAGTATTTT. This gives the protein CFYLRGGEINTDTQYF.